What follows describes a single T cell receptor (beta chain). The target antigen is unknown. Amplified TCR beta CDR3 regions derived from RNA transcripts. The HTBI set primed first-round TCR CDR3 RT-PCR. TCRdb called the multiplex PCR reads again in MiXCR, with one record for every CDR3 protein. Of a few hundred thousand distinct CDR3 sequences listed, more than 45% were seen once; the top ten hold more than 7.5%. This sample is drawn from a study of T cells in Graves' hyperthyroidism and ophthalmopathy. General observations from the study: A model of 13 V-J pairs discriminated ophthalmopathy from stable hyperthyroidism.

It was considered stable Graves' hyperthyroidism when ophthalmopathy did not progress within 18 months. Exclusion followed for patients with uncontrolled infection, other autoimmune disease, pregnancy or lactation. Thyroid ultrasound, orbital computed tomography, clinical symptoms, and serum thyroxine and TRAb underpinned diagnoses. Germline V gene lookup returns CDR1 SNHLY and CDR2 FYNNEI. The CDR3 loop spans 12 amino acids. Between the trimmed V and J ends, which lost 0 bases and 8 bases, there was a span of 5 bases. The sample was peripheral blood or thyroid tissue (not recorded which). The V and J genes are TRBV2 and TRBJ2-1, with D uncertain. The source of this sequence is a young woman with Graves' hyperthyroidism. The CDR3 loop is CASSEAKDEQFF. In DNA, the CDR3 is TGTGCCAGCAGTGAAGCGAAGGATGAGCAGTTCTTC.